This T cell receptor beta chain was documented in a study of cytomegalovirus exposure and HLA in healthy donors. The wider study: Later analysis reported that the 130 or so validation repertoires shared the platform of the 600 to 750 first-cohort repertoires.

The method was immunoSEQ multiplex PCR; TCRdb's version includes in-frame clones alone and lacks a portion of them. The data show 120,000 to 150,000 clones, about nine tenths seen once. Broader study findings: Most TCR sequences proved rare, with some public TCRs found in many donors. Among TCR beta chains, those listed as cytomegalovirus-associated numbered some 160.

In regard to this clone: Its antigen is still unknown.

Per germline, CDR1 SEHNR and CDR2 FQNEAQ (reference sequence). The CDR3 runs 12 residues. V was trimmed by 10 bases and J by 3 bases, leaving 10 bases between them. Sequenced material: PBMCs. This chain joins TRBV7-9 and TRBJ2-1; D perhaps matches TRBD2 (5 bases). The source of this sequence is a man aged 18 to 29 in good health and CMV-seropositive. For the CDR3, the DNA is TGTGCCATCAGTGGACTCTACAATGAGCAGTTCTTC. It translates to CAISGLYNEQFF.